This T cell receptor beta chain emerged from a study of beta chain features in type 1 diabetes. Study results and caveats: In all four CD4+ subsets, TCRB CDR3 length was significantly, moderately reduced in type 1 diabetes.

Expressed TCRB transcripts were sequenced because the isolated RNA had all been reverse transcribed beforehand. TCRdb's copy holds only in-frame clones and misses some; the assay was immunoSEQ multiplex PCR. The table lists more than 250,000 clones, around 25% of them singletons. About this clone: Its specificity is unknown.

The sequenced sample consisted of naive CD4+ T cells from blood. This receptor was obtained from a woman aged 30 to 39 with type 1 diabetes.

The CDR3 bases are TGCGCCAGCAGCTTCCGGGACGGGGGTGAGCAGTTCTTC. Translating gives CASSFRDGGEQFF. The genes are TRBV5-1 and TRBJ2-1, with D maybe TRBD2 (6 bases). The CDR3 is made up of 13 amino acids. The V gene's germline CDR1 is SGHRS and CDR2 YFSETQ. Trimming removed 2 bases from V and 9 bases from J, with 12 bases in between.